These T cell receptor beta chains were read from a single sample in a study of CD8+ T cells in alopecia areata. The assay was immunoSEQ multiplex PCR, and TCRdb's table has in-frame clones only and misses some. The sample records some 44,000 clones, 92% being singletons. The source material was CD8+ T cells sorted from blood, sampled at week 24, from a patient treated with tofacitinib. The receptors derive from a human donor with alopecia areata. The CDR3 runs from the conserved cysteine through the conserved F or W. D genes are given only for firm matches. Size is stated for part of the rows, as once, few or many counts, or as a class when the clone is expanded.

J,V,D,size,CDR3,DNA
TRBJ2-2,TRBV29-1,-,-,CSVEDPGLRNTGELFF,TGCAGCGTTGAAGATCCCGGACTCCGGAACACCGGGGAGCTGTTTTTT
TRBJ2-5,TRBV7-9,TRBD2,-,CASSDLSGGLQETQYF,TGTGCCAGCAGCGACCTTAGCGGGGGCCTTCAAGAGACCCAGTACTTC
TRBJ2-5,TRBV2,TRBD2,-,CASSSSGGAGETQYF,TGTGCCAGCAGTTCTAGCGGGGGGGCCGGAGAGACCCAGTACTTC
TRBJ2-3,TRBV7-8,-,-,CASSLLTVSTDTQYF,TGTGCCAGCAGCTTACTTACAGTTAGCACAGATACGCAGTATTTT
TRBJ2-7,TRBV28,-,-,CASSLYYEQYF,TGTGCCAGCAGCCTCTACTACGAGCAGTACTTC
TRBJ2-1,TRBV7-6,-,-,CASSHVVSSYNEQFF,TGTGCCAGCAGCCACGTCGTTAGCTCCTACAATGAGCAGTTCTTC
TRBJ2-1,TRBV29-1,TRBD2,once,CSVEDHGGSSYNEQFF,TGCAGCGTTGAAGATCATGGCGGGAGCTCCTACAATGAGCAGTTCTTC
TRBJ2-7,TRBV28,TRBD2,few,CASSLTSGGPPGDEQYF,TGTGCCAGCAGCCTGACTAGCGGGGGGCCTCCTGGGGACGAGCAGTACTTC
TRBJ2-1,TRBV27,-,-,CASSLNFYNEQFF,TGTGCCAGCAGTTTAAATTTCTACAATGAGCAGTTCTTC
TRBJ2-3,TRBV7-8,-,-,CASSLGWLAGATSSTDTQYF,TGTGCCAGCAGCTTGGGATGGTTGGCGGGGGCCACCTCTAGCACAGATACGCAGTATTTT
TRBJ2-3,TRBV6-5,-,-,CASSYSRPVSTDTQYF,TGTGCCAGCAGTTACTCGCGTCCTGTTAGCACAGATACGCAGTATTTT
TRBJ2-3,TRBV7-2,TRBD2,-,CASSLPRGGTDTQYF,TGTGCCAGCAGCTTACCGCGGGGGGGCACAGATACGCAGTATTTT
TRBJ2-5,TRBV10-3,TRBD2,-,CAISEGNYQRGETQYF,TGTGCCATCAGTGAGGGAAACTATCAGCGGGGTGAGACCCAGTACTTC
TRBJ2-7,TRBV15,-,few,CATSRGLVQEISYEQYF,TGTGCCACCAGCAGAGGTCTAGTGCAGGAGATCTCCTACGAGCAGTACTTC
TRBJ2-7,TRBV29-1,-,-,CSARVEFAYEQYF,TGCAGCGCTAGGGTTGAGTTCGCCTACGAGCAGTACTTC
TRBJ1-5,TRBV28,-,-,CASTRGDYSNQPQHF,TGTGCCAGCACCAGGGGCGATTATAGCAATCAGCCCCAGCATTTT
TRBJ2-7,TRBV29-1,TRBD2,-,CSVVIAGGLEQYF,TGCAGCGTTGTAATAGCGGGGGGACTCGAGCAGTACTTC
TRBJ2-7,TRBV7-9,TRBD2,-,CASSPGTSESYEQYF,TGTGCCAGCAGCCCCGGGACTAGCGAATCCTACGAGCAGTACTTC